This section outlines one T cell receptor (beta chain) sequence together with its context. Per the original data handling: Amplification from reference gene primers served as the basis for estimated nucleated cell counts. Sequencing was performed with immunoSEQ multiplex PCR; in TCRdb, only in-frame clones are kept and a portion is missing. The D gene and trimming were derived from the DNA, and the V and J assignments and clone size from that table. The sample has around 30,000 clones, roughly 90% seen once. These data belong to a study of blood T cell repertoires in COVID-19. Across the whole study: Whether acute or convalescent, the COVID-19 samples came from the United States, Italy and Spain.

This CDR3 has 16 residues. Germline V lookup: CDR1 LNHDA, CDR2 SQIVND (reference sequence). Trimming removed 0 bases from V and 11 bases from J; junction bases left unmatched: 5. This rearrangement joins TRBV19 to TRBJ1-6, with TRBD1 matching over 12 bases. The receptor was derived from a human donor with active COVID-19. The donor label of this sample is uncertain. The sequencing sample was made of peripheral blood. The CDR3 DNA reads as TGTGCCAGTAGTATAGAGGGACAGGGGGCCATCCCACCCCTCCACTTT. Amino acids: CASSIEGQGAIPPLHF.